This T cell receptor (beta chain) was recorded in a study of cytomegalovirus exposure and HLA in healthy donors. In the case of this clone: Its antigen is not identified.

Study-wide findings and caveats: Later analysis suggested most CMV-associated TCR beta chains were HLA-restricted.

This CDR3 has 13 amino acids. Unmatched junction bases numbered 1, after V lost 5 bases and J lost 3 bases. Germline V gives CDR1 MNHNY, CDR2 SVGAGI (reference sequence). PCR primers comprised 60 Vbeta and 13 Jbeta primers. The repertoire was sequenced with immunoSEQ multiplex PCR; TCRdb's copy has only in-frame clones and lacks some. The table has approximately 210,000 clones, roughly 80% seen once. The specimen sequenced was PBMCs. This chain joins TRBV6-6 and TRBJ1-2; the match to TRBD1 covers 9 bases. The receptor comes from a woman between 45 and 65 years old in good health and CMV-seronegative. The CDR3 nucleotides are TGTGCCAGCAGTCGGACAGGGGACTATGGCTACACCTTC. Translating gives CASSRTGDYGYTF.